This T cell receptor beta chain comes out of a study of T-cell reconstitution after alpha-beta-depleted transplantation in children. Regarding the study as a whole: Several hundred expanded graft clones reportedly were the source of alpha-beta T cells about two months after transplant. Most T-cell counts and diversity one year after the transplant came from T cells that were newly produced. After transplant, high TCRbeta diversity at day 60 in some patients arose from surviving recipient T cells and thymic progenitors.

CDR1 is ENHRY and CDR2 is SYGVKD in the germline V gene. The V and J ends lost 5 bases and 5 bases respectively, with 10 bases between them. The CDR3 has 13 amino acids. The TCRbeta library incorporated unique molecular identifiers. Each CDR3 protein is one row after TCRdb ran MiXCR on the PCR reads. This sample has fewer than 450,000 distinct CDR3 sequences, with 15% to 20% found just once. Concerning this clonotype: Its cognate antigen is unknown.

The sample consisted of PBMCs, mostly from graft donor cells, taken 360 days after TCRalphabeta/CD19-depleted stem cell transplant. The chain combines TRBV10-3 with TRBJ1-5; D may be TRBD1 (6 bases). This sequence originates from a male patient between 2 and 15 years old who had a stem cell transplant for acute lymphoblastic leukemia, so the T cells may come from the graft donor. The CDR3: CAISTGFDQPQHF. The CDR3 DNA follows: TGTGCCATCAGTACAGGGTTTGATCAGCCCCAGCATTTT.